Below are 29 T cell receptor beta chains sequenced from a single sample in a study of T cell responses to AZD1222 COVID-19 vaccine. Profiled with immunoSEQ multiplex PCR; TCRdb holds only in-frame clones, not every one. Among about 97,000 clones listed, nearly 90% were seen once. Specimen: peripheral blood, collected on day 0 of AZD1222 vaccination. These receptors were taken from an adult in good health.

This clone was observed a single time. The J gene is TRBJ2-1, the V gene TRBV5-1; 8 bases agree with TRBD1. The CDR3 extends over 14 amino acids. Per the germline V gene, CDR1 is SGHRS and CDR2 is YFSETQ. After removal of 4 bases from V and 5 bases from J, the junction contained 5 bases not matched to a gene. CDR3 sequence reads: CASSQGQADNEQFF. DNA for the CDR3: TGCGCCAGCAGCCAGGGACAGGCTGACAATGAGCAGTTCTTC. The variable domain in full, completed from reference TRBV5-1 and TRBJ2-1, reads KAGVTQTPRYLIKTRGQQVTLSCSPISGHRSVSWYQQTPGQGLQFLFEYFSETQRNKGNFPGRFSGRQFSNSRSEMNVSTLELGDSALYLCASSQGQADNEQFFGPGTRLTVL.

Only a few counts were recorded for this clone. J is TRBJ1-3 and V is TRBV28; D call uncertain. The germline V and J ends were trimmed by 7 bases and 5 bases, with 9 bases remaining between them. Germline V gene lookup returns CDR1 MDHEN and CDR2 SYDVKM. The CDR3 extends over 12 amino acids. CDR3 sequence: CASTRTRNTIYF. The CDR3 coding sequence is TGTGCCAGCACCAGGACGAGAAACACCATATATTTT.

The chain joins TRBV4-3 to TRBJ2-3; 7 positions agree with TRBD1. The CDR3 is made up of 14 amino acids. The J segment lost 4 bases and the V segment lost 4 bases, leaving 5 bases of the junction unmatched. Per germline, CDR1 LGHNA and CDR2 YSLEER. CDR3 DNA: TGCGCCAGCAGCCCTCGTCAGGGGGCAGATACGCAGTATTTT. As protein: CASSPRQGADTQYF.

The sample holds one count of this clone. The rearrangement links TRBV18 to TRBJ1-1, with TRBD1 as a possible D gene (5 bases). Trimming cost V 4 bases and J 1 base, with 22 bases left between them. Germline V gene sequence: CDR1 KGHSH, CDR2 LQKENI. This CDR3 has 18 residues. Here the CDR3 DNA reads TGTGCCAGCTCACGGAATAAAGGCGAGGGGTTAAGGAACACTGAAGCTTTCTTT. The encoded protein is CASSRNKGEGLRNTEAFF.

This clone was counted a few times. This chain joins TRBV28 and TRBJ2-4, with TRBD1 matching 7 bases. The CDR3 runs 11 residues. The V segment lost 5 bases and the J segment 13 bases; nucleotides outside the gene matches: 5. CDR1 and CDR2 from the germline V gene are MDHEN and SYDVKM. The CDR3 sequence is CASSPDREQYF. The DNA of the CDR3 is TGTGCCAGCAGTCCCGACAGGGAACAGTACTTC.

The CDR3 reads CASSDSDPGTRQGPYEQYF. CDR3 in DNA: TGCGCCAGCAGTGACTCCGACCCCGGGACAAGGCAGGGGCCCTACGAGCAGTACTTC. V gene TRBV10-1 combines with J gene TRBJ2-7, with a possible D match to TRBD1 (6 bases). Germline values: CDR1 WNHNN, CDR2 SYGVQD (reference sequence). Trimming removed 3 bases from V and 2 bases from J, with 26 bases in between. The CDR3 runs to 19 residues.

CDR3 sequence: CASSATGTASGANVLTF. In DNA, the CDR3 is TGTGCCAGCAGCGCGACCGGGACAGCCTCTGGGGCCAACGTCCTGACTTTC. This rearrangement joins TRBV7-2 to TRBJ2-6, with TRBD1 identical over 7 bases. CDR1 is SGHTA and CDR2 is FQGNSA in the germline V gene. This CDR3 is 17 amino acids long. J was trimmed by 0 bases and V by 5 bases; bases with no gene match: 7.

This clone showed up just a few times. The chain links TRBV7-2 to TRBJ1-2, with a possible D match to TRBD1 (5 bases). With 5 bases removed from V and 1 base from J, the gap between germline ends came to 11 bases. CDR3 length equals 14 residues. Germline V gives CDR1 SGHTA, CDR2 FQGNSA. The CDR3 nucleotides read TGTGCCAGCAGCGAGGGGTGGGATAACTATGGCTACACCTTC. Amino acids: CASSEGWDNYGYTF.

In its sample, this clone was seen once. V and J are TRBV7-2 and TRBJ1-2; D is undetermined. The CDR3 has 13 amino acids. V lost 2 bases to trimming and J lost 7 bases, with 11 bases between them. Germline V gives CDR1 SGHTA, CDR2 FQGNSA. Here the CDR3 reads CASSLTEVSGYTF. The CDR3, as DNA: TGTGCCAGCAGCTTAACGGAAGTCTCTGGCTACACCTTC.

V usage is TRBV21-1 and J usage is TRBJ2-7; the tabulated D call, TRBD1, remains unverified against the DNA. TRBV21-1 is a pseudogene segment. The CDR3 has 13 amino acids. CDR3 sequence: CASSRDRYYEQYF. DNA of the CDR3: TGTGCCAGCAGCCGGGACAGGTACTACGAGCAGTACTTC.

The CDR3 loop reads CASSQEAGDYGYTF. CDR3 nucleotides: TGCGCCAGCAGCCAAGAGGCCGGTGACTATGGCTACACCTTC. V and J are TRBV4-3 and TRBJ1-2; D is ambiguous. CDR1 LGHNA and CDR2 YSLEER come from the germline V gene. The CDR3 runs 14 residues. The V end was cut by 0 bases, the J end by 3 bases, with 8 bases between.

The chain uses TRBV7-3 and TRBJ1-1, with a possible D match to TRBD1 (6 bases). Germline V gives CDR1 SGHTA, CDR2 FQGTGA. The CDR3 spans 14 residues. The V and J ends lost 5 bases and 0 bases respectively, with 10 bases between them. The CDR3, as DNA: TGTGCCAGCAGCCAGGGGACGGTGAACACTGAAGCTTTCTTT. Protein: CASSQGTVNTEAFF.

This chain uses TRBV2 with TRBJ2-7, with TRBD2 matching over 7 bases. V shed 5 bases and J 1 base; nucleotides not matched to a gene: 8. The CDR3 runs to 15 residues. From germline, CDR1 is SNHLY and CDR2 FYNNEI. The CDR3 loop reads CASSPTGGGSYEQYF. The CDR3 DNA follows: TGTGCCAGCAGTCCGACGGGCGGGGGTTCCTACGAGCAGTACTTC.

J is TRBJ2-7 and V is TRBV6-5, with D possibly matching TRBD1 (6 bases). The germline CDR1 and CDR2 sequences are MNHEY and SVGAGI. V was clipped by 0 bases and J by 2 bases, with 14 bases between them. CDR3 length equals 16 residues. The CDR3 nucleotides read TGTGCCAGCAGTTACTCGTATTGGACAGACCCCTACGAGCAGTACTTC. Its protein product is CASSYSYWTDPYEQYF.

The genes are TRBV12-5 and TRBJ1-2; 8 nucleotides align to TRBD1. The CDR3 has 15 residues. J was trimmed by 6 bases and V by 2 bases; bases with no gene match: 8. The germline V gene has CDR1 LGHNT and CDR2 FRNRAP. The CDR3 bases are TGTGCTAGTGGTTTGATCCCGGGACAGGAACATGGCTACACCTTC. The encoded protein is CASGLIPGQEHGYTF. The complete variable domain, with remaining parts taken from reference TRBV12-5 and TRBJ1-2, reads DARVTQTPRHKVTEMGQEVTMRCQPILGHNTVFWYRQTMMQGLELLAYFRNRAPLDDSGMPKDRFSAEMPDATLATLKIQPSEPRDSAVYFCASGLIPGQEHGYTFGSGTRLTVV.

This clone was seen a handful of times. The chain is built from TRBV4-3 and TRBJ1-3; the match to TRBD1 covers 7 bases. The germline CDR1 and CDR2 sequences are LGHNA and YSLEER. The CDR3 sequence is 17 residues long. The V segment lost 1 base and the J segment 5 bases; nucleotides outside the gene matches: 11. CDR3 bases: TGCGCCAGCAGCCAAGTTGCCCGCGGGACAGCTCGAAACACCATATATTTT. Amino acid sequence: CASSQVARGTARNTIYF.

The chain joins TRBV5-1 to TRBJ1-6; 7 bases align to TRBD1. Per the germline V gene, CDR1 is SGHRS and CDR2 is YFSETQ. The trim removed 5 bases at V and 9 bases at J, leaving 5 bases unmatched. The CDR3 spans 13 residues. In nucleotides, the CDR3 is TGCGCCAGCAGAAGGGACAGCTCTTCACCCCTCCACTTT. Its protein is CASRRDSSSPLHF.

The chain uses TRBV5-1 and TRBJ1-1, with 11 bases that match TRBD1. With V trimmed by 3 bases and J by 9 bases, 10 bases remained unmatched. The CDR3 length is 15 residues. CDR1 is SGHRS, CDR2 YFSETQ, per germline. The CDR3: CASSYGGQGEGKAFF. The CDR3, as DNA: TGCGCCAGCAGCTATGGGGGACAGGGGGAGGGAAAAGCTTTCTTT.

This chain joins TRBV7-8 and TRBJ2-1; D is ambiguous. This CDR3 has 15 amino acids. The V end lost 1 base, the J end lost 1 base, and 8 bases lay between the germline ends. Germline CDR1 SGHVS, CDR2 FQNEAQ. Written as DNA, the CDR3 is TGTGCCAGCAGCTTAGTGGACGGATCCTACAATGAGCAGTTCTTC. This translates into CASSLVDGSYNEQFF.

The sample holds a few counts of this clone. The rearrangement joins TRBV19 to TRBJ1-1; the D gene is possibly TRBD1 (5 bases). Germline V gene lookup returns CDR1 LNHDA and CDR2 SQIVND (reference sequence). This CDR3 has 14 residues. V was trimmed by 6 bases and J by 0 bases, leaving 11 bases between them. The CDR3: CASSAGLMNTEAFF. The CDR3 coding sequence is TGTGCCAGTAGCGCGGGGCTGATGAACACTGAAGCTTTCTTT. Full variable domain (rest looked up from reference TRBV19 and TRBJ1-1): DGGITQSPKYLFRKEGQNVTLSCEQNLNHDAMYWYRQDPGQGLRLIYYSQIVNDFQKGDIAEGYSVSREKKESFPLTVTSAQKNPTAFYLCASSAGLMNTEAFFGQGTRLTVV.

The rearrangement links TRBV2 to TRBJ1-1; D call uncertain. The germline V gene encodes CDR1 SNHLY and CDR2 FYNNEI. Deletions cut 6 bases from V and 6 bases from J, with 17 bases between. The length of the CDR3 is 14 residues. Here the CDR3 reads CASRPLRDSSEAFF. CDR3 DNA sequence: TGTGCCAGCAGACCGTTGCGGGATAGCTCTGAAGCTTTCTTT.

This clone was seen just once. This chain links TRBV7-9 with TRBJ2-5, with 10 bases that match TRBD1. The J segment lost 5 bases and the V segment lost 5 bases, leaving 8 bases of the junction unmatched. Germline V gene data show CDR1 as SEHNR and CDR2 as FQNEAQ (reference sequence). The CDR3 consists of 15 residues. The DNA of the CDR3 is TGTGCCAGCAGCCCACCGATGGGACAGGGGGAGACCCAGTACTTC. This gives the protein CASSPPMGQGETQYF.

This chain links TRBV20-1 with TRBJ1-4, with D possibly TRBD1 on 5 matching bases. Trimming left V 3 bases short and J 11 bases short, with 13 bases between. Germline CDR1 and CDR2: DFQATT and SNEGSKA (reference sequence). The CDR3 runs to 12 residues. In nucleotides, the CDR3 is TGCAGTGCTAGTCCAGGGCGCGGGAAACTGTTTTTT. Its translation: CSASPGRGKLFF.

This clone was observed a few times. The chain combines TRBV7-2 with TRBJ2-2, with TRBD2 identical over 8 bases. The trim removed 4 bases at V and 6 bases at J, leaving 10 bases unmatched. The CDR3 consists of 16 residues. Looked up from germline, CDR1 is SGHTA and CDR2 is FQGNSA. The CDR3 nucleotides read TGTGCCAGCAGCTCCCGGGGGGGCCTCCCACCCGGGGAGCTGTTTTTT. This sequence encodes CASSSRGGLPPGELFF.

The chain links TRBV2 to TRBJ2-7; 10 bases agree with TRBD1. Unmatched junction bases numbered 1, after V lost 5 bases and J lost 0 bases. Germline V gene data show CDR1 as SNHLY and CDR2 as FYNNEI. The CDR3 sequence is 14 residues long. CDR3 sequence: CASSRTGGSYEQYF. The CDR3 coding sequence is TGTGCCAGCAGTAGGACAGGGGGCTCCTACGAGCAGTACTTC.

This clone has a single count. This chain joins TRBV30 and TRBJ1-4; 8 positions match TRBD1. Germline-derived CDR1 and CDR2 are GTSNPN and SVGIG (reference sequence). Germline trimming cut 1 base from V and 2 bases from J; bases unmatched to any gene: 3. The CDR3 has 15 amino acids. The DNA of the CDR3 is TGTGCCTGGAGTGGTTGGACAGGGACTAATGAAAAACTGTTTTTT. Translated, it gives CAWSGWTGTNEKLFF.

The V and J genes are TRBV23-1 and TRBJ1-6; 8 bases fit TRBD1. TRBV23-1 has ORF status, its function being uncertain. With V trimmed by 6 bases and J by 3 bases, 16 bases remained unmatched. This CDR3 region has 19 residues. CDR3 sequence reads: CASSPDVQGADFYNSPLHF. The CDR3 DNA follows: TGCGCCAGCAGCCCAGATGTGCAGGGGGCTGATTTCTATAATTCACCCCTCCACTTT.

The V gene is TRBV11-2, the J gene TRBJ2-5, with D perhaps TRBD1 or TRBD2 (5 bases each). V shed 4 bases and J shed 5 bases, with 14 bases lying between them. The CDR3 contains 14 residues. Germline values: CDR1 SGHAT, CDR2 FQNNGV. CDR3 protein: CASSWGGGLETQYF. In DNA, the CDR3 is TGTGCCAGCAGCTGGGGTGGGGGTTTGGAGACCCAGTACTTC.

The rearrangement uses TRBV30 and TRBJ2-7; a possible D gene is TRBD1 (6 bases). Germline V CDR1 and CDR2: GTSNPN, SVGIG (reference sequence). CDR3 length: 12 residues. Trimming left V 4 bases short and J 7 bases short, with 14 bases between. The CDR3 reads CAWKIEGEEQYF. The CDR3 DNA reads as TGTGCCTGGAAGATAGAGGGGGAAGAGCAGTACTTC.